The 17 T cell receptor beta chains given below trace back to one sample, sequenced in a study of CD8 T cells in Susac syndrome (dated by TCRdb to between 2018 and 2020). Library creation used the immunoSEQ multiplex PCR assay. RNA was extracted using the RNeasy kit, and roughly 0.5 to 1 microgram was reverse transcribed with random hexamers. TCRdb trimmed public reads at Q25 via fastp, called clones via MiXCR and kept in-frame beta chains. CDR3 protein duplicates are merged, each entry listing the most common genes and DNA. For this sample the table gives approximately 170,000 distinct CDR3 sequences, of which about 91% were detected only once. In total, the top ten clones hold roughly 0.08% of the sample. The sequencing sample was made of CD4+ T cells from PBMCs. These receptors all come from a human donor in good health.

V and J are TRBV2 and TRBJ2-2, with D possibly TRBD2 on 6 matching bases. The V gene's germline CDR1 is SNHLY and CDR2 FYNNEI. The CDR3 spans 17 residues. Deletions cut 6 bases from V and 4 bases from J, with 21 bases between. As DNA, the CDR3 is TGTGCCAGCAGGAGGTTTATCGGGAGTAGTATCACCGGGGAGCTGTTTTTT. Its translation: CASRRFIGSSITGELFF.

V usage is TRBV12-3 or TRBV12-4 and J usage is TRBJ2-5; TRBD1 matches at 9 bases. This CDR3 region has 14 residues. With V trimmed by 6 bases and J by 2 bases, 4 bases remained unmatched. CDR3 region: CASRPGQGQETQYF. DNA of the CDR3: TGTGCCAGCAGGCCGGGACAGGGTCAAGAGACCCAGTACTTC.

The DNA of the CDR3 is TGCGCCAGCAGCCGATCACGCACAGATACGCAGTATTTT. This translates into CASSRSRTDTQYF. J is TRBJ2-3 and V is TRBV4-1; no clear D gene. Germline V gives CDR1 MGHRA, CDR2 YSYEKL. V lost 4 bases, J lost 1 base, and 6 bases lay in between. This CDR3 has 13 residues.

This clonotype was found a few times. V gene TRBV7-2 combines with J gene TRBJ1-2, with 8 nucleotides matching TRBD1. Germline V gives CDR1 SGHTA, CDR2 FQGNSA. The CDR3 covers 17 residues. Trimming at V came to 3 bases and at J to 2 bases, leaving 11 bases not matched to a gene. In nucleotides, the CDR3 is TGTGCCAGCAGCTTGAGCTTCGGGACAGGATTAAACTATGGCTACACCTTC. Translating it yields CASSLSFGTGLNYGYTF. Variable domain in full (rest from reference TRBV7-2 and TRBJ1-2): GAGVSQSPSNKVTEKGKDVELRCDPISGHTALYWYRQSLGQGLEFLIYFQGNSAPDKSGLPSDRFSAERTGGSVSTLTIQRTQQEDSAVYLCASSLSFGTGLNYGYTFGSGTRLTVV.

The chain uses TRBV9 and TRBJ2-5; possibly TRBD2 for D (6 bases). In germline, CDR1 is SGDLS, CDR2 YYNGEE. The germline V and J ends were trimmed by 0 bases and 4 bases, with 16 bases remaining between them. The CDR3 contains 16 residues. CDR3 residues: CASSVGPREVGETQYF. The CDR3 region has the DNA TGTGCCAGCAGCGTAGGGCCCAGGGAGGTCGGAGAGACCCAGTACTTC.

The rearrangement joins TRBV4-2 to TRBJ2-3; D tentatively fits TRBD1 or TRBD2 (5 bases each). This CDR3 region has 14 residues. Trimming took 1 base from V and 11 from J, leaving 16 bases between them. Germline assignment: CDR1 LGHNA and CDR2 YNFKEQ. CDR3 DNA sequence: TGTGCCAGCAGCCAAGTCGGGACCCCCTTGGAGCAGTATTTT. Its translation: CASSQVGTPLEQYF.

V is TRBV5-1 and J is TRBJ1-1, with TRBD1 matching 8 bases. The trim removed 3 bases at V and 1 base at J, leaving 8 bases unmatched. Germline CDR1 is SGHRS and CDR2 is YFSETQ. The CDR3 sequence is 16 residues long. The CDR3 spells CASSSSPGTGNTEAFF. As DNA, the CDR3 is TGCGCCAGCAGCTCCTCCCCCGGGACAGGGAACACTGAAGCTTTCTTT.

This chain links TRBV5-4 with TRBJ2-2, with 7 bases aligning to TRBD2. Germline loops: CDR1 SGHNT, CDR2 YYREEE (reference sequence). After removal of 6 bases from V and 1 base from J, the junction contained 6 bases not matched to a gene. The CDR3 sequence is 15 residues long. The DNA of the CDR3 is TGTGCCAGCATGTCGGGGGGTTTGAACACCGGGGAGCTGTTTTTT. This translates into CASMSGGLNTGELFF.

The chain uses TRBV12-3 or TRBV12-4 and TRBJ2-2, with D possibly TRBD1 on 6 matching bases. Trimming took off 5 bases at V and 2 bases at J, with 18 bases between the two ends. The CDR3 is made up of 17 amino acids. This chain's CDR3 is CASSQTATGPNTGELFF. CDR3 bases: TGTGCCAGCAGTCAGACCGCGACAGGACCCAACACCGGGGAGCTGTTTTTT.

This chain connects TRBV4-1 to TRBJ2-6; D is unresolved. With 4 bases removed from V and 0 bases from J, the gap between germline ends came to 13 bases. The CDR3 consists of 17 residues. Germline values: CDR1 MGHRA, CDR2 YSYEKL. CDR3 bases: TGCGCCAGCAGCCCCCTGTCGACTTTCTCTGGGGCCAACGTCCTGACTTTC. Protein sequence: CASSPLSTFSGANVLTF.

The chain carries TRBV12-3 or TRBV12-4 and TRBJ1-6, with a tentative D call TRBD1 (5 bases). There are 16 residues in the CDR3. V shed 5 bases and J shed 0 bases, with 11 bases lying between them. In DNA, the CDR3 is TGTGCCAGCAGTGACAGTCCCGTCTCCTATAATTCACCCCTCCACTTT. It translates to CASSDSPVSYNSPLHF.

The table lists this clonotype with a count of one. The chain uses TRBV2 and TRBJ1-5; D is undetermined. Trimming cost V 5 bases and J 7 bases, with 15 bases left between them. Germline values: CDR1 SNHLY, CDR2 FYNNEI. This CDR3 has 14 amino acids. The CDR3 reads CASSIQRFGQPQHF. DNA of the CDR3: TGTGCCAGCAGTATACAACGGTTTGGGCAGCCCCAGCATTTT.

The chain has TRBV3-1 and TRBJ2-7; D is ambiguous. CDR3 length: 12 amino acids. Germline V gene data show CDR1 as LGHDT and CDR2 as YNNKEL (reference sequence). Trimming stripped 3 bases from V and 4 bases from J, with 7 bases between. The CDR3 here is CASSHQSYEQYF. The CDR3 DNA sequence: TGTGCCAGCAGCCACCAGAGTTACGAGCAGTACTTC.

V gene TRBV5-1 combines with J gene TRBJ2-2; 7 bases are a match to TRBD1. The CDR3 is 15 residues long. The germline gives CDR1 SGHRS, CDR2 YFSETQ. Losses at the gene ends were 2 bases for V and 6 bases for J; bases not matched to a gene: 7. CDR3 DNA sequence: TGCGCCAGCAGCTTTGGACAGGCAGAGGCCGGGGAGCTGTTTTTT. Translating it yields CASSFGQAEAGELFF.

This clonotype occurred once. The J gene is TRBJ1-2, the V gene TRBV3-1; a weak D match, TRBD1 (5 bases). The germline V gene has CDR1 LGHDT and CDR2 YNNKEL (reference sequence). This CDR3 has 12 residues. Between the trimmed V and J ends, which lost 5 bases and 9 bases, there was a span of 13 bases. The CDR3 protein is CASSTRQLSYTF. The DNA of the CDR3 is TGTGCCAGCAGCACCCGACAGTTGAGCTACACCTTC.

The genes are TRBV20-1 and TRBJ1-1; the D gene is possibly TRBD1 (5 bases). Germline assignment: CDR1 DFQATT and CDR2 SNEGSKA (reference sequence). V shed 8 bases and J shed 1 base, with 14 bases lying between them. The length of the CDR3 is 13 residues. This CDR3 is CSPVRQQNTEAFF. The CDR3 nucleotides read TGCAGTCCTGTCCGACAGCAGAACACTGAAGCTTTCTTT.

This chain links TRBV28 with TRBJ1-5, with TRBD1 identical over 8 bases. Looked up from germline, CDR1 is MDHEN and CDR2 is SYDVKM. The V and J ends lost 5 bases and 1 base, in that order; junction bases with no gene match: 10. The CDR3 is 17 residues long. CDR3 residues: CASSNYGQGRSNQPQHF. CDR3 in DNA: TGTGCCAGCAGTAACTACGGACAGGGTAGAAGCAATCAGCCCCAGCATTTT. The variable domain in full, with the rest retrieved from reference TRBV28 and TRBJ1-5, is DVKVTQSSRYLVKRTGEKVFLECVQDMDHENMFWYRQDPGLGLRLIYFSYDVKMKEKGDIPEGYSVSREKKERFSLILESASTNQTSMYLCASSNYGQGRSNQPQHFGDGTRLSIL.